This entry lists 4 T cell receptor beta chains sequenced from one sample in a study of blood T cell repertoires in COVID-19. Sequencing was performed with immunoSEQ multiplex PCR; in TCRdb, only in-frame clones are kept and a portion is missing. The data show roughly 140,000 clones, with roughly 80% seen just once and around 3.4% held by the top ten. Material: peripheral blood. The receptors originated from a woman aged 80 or over with acute or convalescent COVID-19.

V gene TRBV7-9 combines with J gene TRBJ2-1, with TRBD2 as a possible D gene (5 bases). The CDR3 loop spans 15 amino acids. CDR1 and CDR2 (germline): SEHNR, FQNEAQ (reference sequence). V lost 3 bases and J lost 4, with 13 bases in between. In DNA, the CDR3 is TGTGCCAGCAGCTTCACTAGTTGGGAGTACAATGAGCAGTTCTTC. It is translated as CASSFTSWEYNEQFF.

The chain is built from TRBV9 and TRBJ1-2; possibly TRBD1 for D (6 bases). V was pared by 0 bases and J by 3 bases, with 21 bases between. Germline CDR1 SGDLS, CDR2 YYNGEE. CDR3 length: 18 residues. The DNA of the CDR3 is TGTGCCAGCAGCGTAGAGGTGTATATTGGGGGGGCGGACTATGGCTACACCTTC. It translates to CASSVEVYIGGADYGYTF.

The CDR3 loop reads CASRQGWDTEAFF. The CDR3 region has the DNA TGTGCCAGCAGACAGGGGTGGGACACTGAAGCTTTCTTT. V is TRBV6-6 and J is TRBJ1-1; 7 bases are a match to TRBD1. This CDR3 contains 13 residues. The germline V gene has CDR1 MNHNY and CDR2 SVGAGI (reference sequence). V was pared by 6 bases and J by 3 bases, with 4 bases of the junction left unmatched.

The chain uses TRBV19 and TRBJ1-4; tentative D call: TRBD1 (6 bases). Germline V gives CDR1 LNHDA, CDR2 SQIVND (reference sequence). The CDR3 runs to 17 residues. Trimming left V 5 bases short and J 4 bases short, with 20 bases between. CDR3 sequence: CASSFRQVASDNEKLFF. CDR3 coding DNA: TGTGCCAGTAGTTTCAGACAGGTTGCTTCGGATAATGAAAAACTGTTTTTT.